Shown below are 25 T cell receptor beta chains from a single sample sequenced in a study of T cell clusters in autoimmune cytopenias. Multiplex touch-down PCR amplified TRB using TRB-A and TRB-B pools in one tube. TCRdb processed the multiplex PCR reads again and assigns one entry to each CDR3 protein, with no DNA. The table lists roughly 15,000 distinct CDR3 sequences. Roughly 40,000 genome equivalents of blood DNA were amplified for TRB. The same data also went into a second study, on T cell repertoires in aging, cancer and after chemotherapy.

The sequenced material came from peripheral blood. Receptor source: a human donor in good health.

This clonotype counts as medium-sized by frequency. CDR3: CATSDRGTAGELFF. V is TRBV24-1 and J is TRBJ2-2; TCRdb's D call, TRBD2, is unchecked because there is no DNA. CDR3 length: 14 residues. Germline V gives CDR1 KGHDR, CDR2 SFDVKD.

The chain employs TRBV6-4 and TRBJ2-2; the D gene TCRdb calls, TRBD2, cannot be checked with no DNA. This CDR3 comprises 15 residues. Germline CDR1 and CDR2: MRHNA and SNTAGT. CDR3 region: CASSELAGAAGELFF.

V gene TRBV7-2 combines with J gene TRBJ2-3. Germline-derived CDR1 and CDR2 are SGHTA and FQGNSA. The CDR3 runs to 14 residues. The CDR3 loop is CASSPVAVADTQYF.

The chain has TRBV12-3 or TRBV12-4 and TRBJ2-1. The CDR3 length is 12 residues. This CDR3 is CASSLSGTEQFF.

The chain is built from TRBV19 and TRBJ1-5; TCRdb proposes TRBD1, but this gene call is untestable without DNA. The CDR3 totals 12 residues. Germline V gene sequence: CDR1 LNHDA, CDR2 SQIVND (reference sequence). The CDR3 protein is CASSRDYQPQHF.

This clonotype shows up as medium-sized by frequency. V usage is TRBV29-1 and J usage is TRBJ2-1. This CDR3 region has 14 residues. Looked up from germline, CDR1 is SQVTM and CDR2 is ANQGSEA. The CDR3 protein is CSVEAGGSYNEQFF.

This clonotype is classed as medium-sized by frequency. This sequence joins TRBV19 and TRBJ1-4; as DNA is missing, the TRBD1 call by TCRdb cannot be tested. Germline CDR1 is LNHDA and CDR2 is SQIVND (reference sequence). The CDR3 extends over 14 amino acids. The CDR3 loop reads CASSYRGQREKLFF.

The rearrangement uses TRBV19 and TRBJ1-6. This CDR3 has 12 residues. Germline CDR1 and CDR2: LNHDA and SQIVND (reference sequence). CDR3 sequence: CASSLGGSPLHF.

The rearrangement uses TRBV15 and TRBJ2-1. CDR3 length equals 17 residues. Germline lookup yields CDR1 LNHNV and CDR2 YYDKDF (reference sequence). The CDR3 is CATSRVLFGGGNDEQFF.

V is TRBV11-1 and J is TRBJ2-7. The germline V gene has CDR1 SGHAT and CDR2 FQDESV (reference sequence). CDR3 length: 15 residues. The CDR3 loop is CASSFMASDSYEQYF.

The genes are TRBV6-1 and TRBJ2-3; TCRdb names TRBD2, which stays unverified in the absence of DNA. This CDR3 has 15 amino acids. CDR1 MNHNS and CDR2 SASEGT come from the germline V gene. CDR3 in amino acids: CASSYKVSDADTQYF.

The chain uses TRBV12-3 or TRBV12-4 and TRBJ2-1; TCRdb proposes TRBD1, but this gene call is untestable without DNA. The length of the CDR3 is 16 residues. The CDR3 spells CASSTDRAPSYNEQFF.

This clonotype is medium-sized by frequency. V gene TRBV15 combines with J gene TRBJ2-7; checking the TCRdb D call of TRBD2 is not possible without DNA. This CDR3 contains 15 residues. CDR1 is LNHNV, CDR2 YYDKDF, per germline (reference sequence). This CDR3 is CATSPTAGSSYEQYF.

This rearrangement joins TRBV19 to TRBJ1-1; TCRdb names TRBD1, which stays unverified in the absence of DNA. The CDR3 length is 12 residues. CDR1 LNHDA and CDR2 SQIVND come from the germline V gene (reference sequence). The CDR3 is CASRDSYTEAFF.

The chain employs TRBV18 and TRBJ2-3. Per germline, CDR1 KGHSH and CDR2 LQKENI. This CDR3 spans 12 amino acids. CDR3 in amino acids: CASSTRTDTQYF.

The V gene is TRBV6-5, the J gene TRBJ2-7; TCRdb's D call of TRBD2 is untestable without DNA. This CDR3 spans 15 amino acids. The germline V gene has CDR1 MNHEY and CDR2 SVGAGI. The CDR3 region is CASSLRLAGVYEQYF.

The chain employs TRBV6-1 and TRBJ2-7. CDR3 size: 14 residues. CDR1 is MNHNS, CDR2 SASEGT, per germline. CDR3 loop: CASSQDGGPFEQYF.

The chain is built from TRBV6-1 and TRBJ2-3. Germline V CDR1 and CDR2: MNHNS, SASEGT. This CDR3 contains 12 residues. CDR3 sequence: CASSRGPDTQYF.

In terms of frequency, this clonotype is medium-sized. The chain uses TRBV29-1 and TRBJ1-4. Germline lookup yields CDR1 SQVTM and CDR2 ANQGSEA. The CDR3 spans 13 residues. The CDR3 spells CSVFIATNEKLFF.

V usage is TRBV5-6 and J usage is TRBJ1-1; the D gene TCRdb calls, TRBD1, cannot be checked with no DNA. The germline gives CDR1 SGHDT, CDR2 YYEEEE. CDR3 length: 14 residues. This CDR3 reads CASSHGQTNTEAFF.

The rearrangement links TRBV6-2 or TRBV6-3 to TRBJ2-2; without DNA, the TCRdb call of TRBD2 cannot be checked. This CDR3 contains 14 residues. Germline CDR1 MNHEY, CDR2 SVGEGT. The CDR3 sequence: CASSVVGGTGELFF.

The CDR3: CASKLSRDRGNSPLHF. The chain links TRBV19 to TRBJ1-6; without DNA, the TCRdb call of TRBD1 cannot be checked. CDR1 LNHDA and CDR2 SQIVND come from the germline V gene (reference sequence). The CDR3 is made up of 16 amino acids. Filled out from reference TRBV19 and TRBJ1-6, the complete variable domain reads DGGITQSPKYLFRKEGQNVTLSCEQNLNHDAMYWYRQDPGQGLRLIYYSQIVNDFQKGDIAEGYSVSREKKESFPLTVTSAQKNPTAFYLCASKLSRDRGNSPLHFGNGTRLTVT.

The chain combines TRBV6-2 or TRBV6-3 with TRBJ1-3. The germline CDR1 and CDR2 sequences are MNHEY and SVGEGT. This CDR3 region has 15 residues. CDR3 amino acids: CASSWRGGTGNTIYF.

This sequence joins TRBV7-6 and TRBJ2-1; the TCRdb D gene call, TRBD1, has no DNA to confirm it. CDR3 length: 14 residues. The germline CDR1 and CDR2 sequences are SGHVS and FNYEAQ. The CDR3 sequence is CASSLGERANEQFF.

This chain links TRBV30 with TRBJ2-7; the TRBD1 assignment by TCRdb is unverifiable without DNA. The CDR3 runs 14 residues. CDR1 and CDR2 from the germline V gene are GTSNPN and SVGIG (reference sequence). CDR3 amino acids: CAWSKGAGNYEQYF. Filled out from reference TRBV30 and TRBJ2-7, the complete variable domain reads SQTIHQWPATLVQPVGSPLSLECTVEGTSNPNLYWYRQAAGRGLQLLFYSVGIGQISSEVPQNLSASRPQDRQFILSSKKLLLSDSGFYLCAWSKGAGNYEQYFGPGTRLTVT.